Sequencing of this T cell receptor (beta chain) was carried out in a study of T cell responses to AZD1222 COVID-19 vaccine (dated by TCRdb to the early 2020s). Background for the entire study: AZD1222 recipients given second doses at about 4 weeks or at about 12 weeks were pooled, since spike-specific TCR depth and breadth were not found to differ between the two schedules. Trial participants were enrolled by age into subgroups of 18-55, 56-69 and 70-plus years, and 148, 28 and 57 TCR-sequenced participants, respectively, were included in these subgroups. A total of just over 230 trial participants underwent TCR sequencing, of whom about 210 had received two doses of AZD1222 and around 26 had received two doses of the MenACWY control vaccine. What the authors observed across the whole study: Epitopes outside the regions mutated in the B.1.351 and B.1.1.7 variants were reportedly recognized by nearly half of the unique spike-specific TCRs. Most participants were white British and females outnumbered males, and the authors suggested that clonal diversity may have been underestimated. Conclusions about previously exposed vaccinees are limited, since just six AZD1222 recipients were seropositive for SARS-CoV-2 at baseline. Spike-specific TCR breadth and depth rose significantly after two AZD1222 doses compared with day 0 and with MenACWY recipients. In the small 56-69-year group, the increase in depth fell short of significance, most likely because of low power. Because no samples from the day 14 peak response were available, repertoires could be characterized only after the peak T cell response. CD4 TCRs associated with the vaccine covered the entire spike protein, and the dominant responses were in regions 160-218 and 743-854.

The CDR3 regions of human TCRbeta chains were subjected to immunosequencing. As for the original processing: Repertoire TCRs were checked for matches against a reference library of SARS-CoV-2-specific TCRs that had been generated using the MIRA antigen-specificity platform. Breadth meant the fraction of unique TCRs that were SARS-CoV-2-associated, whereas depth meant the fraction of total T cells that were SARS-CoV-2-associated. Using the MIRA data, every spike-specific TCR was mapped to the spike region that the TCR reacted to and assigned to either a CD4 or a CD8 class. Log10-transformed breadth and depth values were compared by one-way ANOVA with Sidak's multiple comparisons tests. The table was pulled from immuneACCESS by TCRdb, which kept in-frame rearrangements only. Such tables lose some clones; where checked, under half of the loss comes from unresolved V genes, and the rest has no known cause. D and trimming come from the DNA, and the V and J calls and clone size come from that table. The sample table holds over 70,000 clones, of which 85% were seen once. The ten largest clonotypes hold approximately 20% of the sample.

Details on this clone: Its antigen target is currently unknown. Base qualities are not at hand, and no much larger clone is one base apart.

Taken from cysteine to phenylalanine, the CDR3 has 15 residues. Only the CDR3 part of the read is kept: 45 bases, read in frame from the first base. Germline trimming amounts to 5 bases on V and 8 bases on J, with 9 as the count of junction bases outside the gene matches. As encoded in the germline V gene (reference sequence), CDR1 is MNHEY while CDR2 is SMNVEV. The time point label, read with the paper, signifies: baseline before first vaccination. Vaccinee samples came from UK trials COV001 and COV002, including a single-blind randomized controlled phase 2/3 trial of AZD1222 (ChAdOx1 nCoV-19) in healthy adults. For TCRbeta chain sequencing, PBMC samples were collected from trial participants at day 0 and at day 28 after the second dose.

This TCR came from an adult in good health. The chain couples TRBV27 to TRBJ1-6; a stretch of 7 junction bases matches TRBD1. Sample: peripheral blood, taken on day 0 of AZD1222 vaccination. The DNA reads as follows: TGTGCCAGCAGTCTAACCTCGACAGGGCATTCACCCCTCCACTTT. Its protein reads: CASSLTSTGHSPLHF.